These T cell receptor beta chains were read from a single sample in a study of T-cell reconstitution after alpha-beta-depleted transplantation in children. TCRdb reprocessed the PCR reads with MiXCR, giving one entry per CDR3 protein. Counted here are about 610,000 distinct CDR3 sequences, roughly a tenth occurring once; the ten biggest clones make up about 4.3%. Source: PBMCs from the stem cell graft donor, taken from the stem cell graft. These receptor sequences come from a human donor who donated a stem cell graft to a child with acute myeloid leukemia. Each CDR3 is given with its conserved first and last residue. The D gene is left open where the match is weak. Expanded clones are given a class, and other clones once, few, many or no size at all.

D gene: TRBD1
clone size: few
J gene: TRBJ1-5
V gene: TRBV18
CDR3 DNA: TGTGCCAGCTCCACCGGACAGGGTTACAATCAGCCCCAGCATTTT
CDR3 protein: CASSTGQGYNQPQHF

D gene: TRBD2
clone size: few
J gene: TRBJ2-1
V gene: TRBV12-3/TRBV12-4
CDR3 DNA: TGTGCCAGCAGTTCCCCGACTAGCGGGAGCTCTGAGCAGTTCTTC
CDR3 protein: CASSSPTSGSSEQFF

D gene: TRBD2
clone size: .
J gene: TRBJ2-1
V gene: TRBV4-1
CDR3 DNA: TGCGCCAGCAGCCAAGATTCGGGGGGATACAATGAGCAGTTCTTC
CDR3 protein: CASSQDSGGYNEQFF

D gene: .
clone size: .
J gene: TRBJ1-4
V gene: TRBV3-1
CDR3 DNA: TGTGCCAGCAGCCGATTGGGGACAACTAATGAAAAACTGTTTTTT
CDR3 protein: CASSRLGTTNEKLFF

D gene: .
clone size: few
J gene: TRBJ1-2
V gene: TRBV12-3/TRBV12-4
CDR3 DNA: TGTGCCAGCACCCCTCCCTACAGCCCCTATGGCTACACCTTC
CDR3 protein: CASTPPYSPYGYTF

D gene: .
clone size: few
J gene: TRBJ2-5
V gene: TRBV18
CDR3 DNA: TGTGCCAGCTCCCCCATAGGAGAGACCCAGTACTTC
CDR3 protein: CASSPIGETQYF

D gene: TRBD2
clone size: few
J gene: TRBJ2-1
V gene: TRBV7-9
CDR3 DNA: TGTGCCAGCAGCCTTAAAGGGACTAGCGGGAGTACCGATGAGCAGTTCTTC
CDR3 protein: CASSLKGTSGSTDEQFF

D gene: .
clone size: few
J gene: TRBJ1-1
V gene: TRBV5-5
CDR3 DNA: TGTGCCAGCAGCTCCACCCAGACTGAAGCTTTCTTT
CDR3 protein: CASSSTQTEAFF

D gene: .
clone size: few
J gene: TRBJ1-6
V gene: TRBV20-1
CDR3 DNA: TGCAGTGCTAGAGAGGGACCTGGGGGCTCACCCCTCCACTTT
CDR3 protein: CSAREGPGGSPLHF

D gene: TRBD1
clone size: many
J gene: TRBJ2-7
V gene: TRBV4-2
CDR3 DNA: TGTGCCAGCAGCCAAGATATAGGAGGGACAGGACCTCAATACGAGCAGTACTTC
CDR3 protein: CASSQDIGGTGPQYEQYF

D gene: TRBD2
clone size: .
J gene: TRBJ2-1
V gene: TRBV19
CDR3 DNA: TGTGCCAGTAGTCTCCCTAGGGAGGGCGGAGCGGCGGATGAGCAGTTCTTC
CDR3 protein: CASSLPREGGAADEQFF

D gene: .
clone size: .
J gene: TRBJ2-1
V gene: TRBV11-3
CDR3 DNA: TGTGCCAGCAGCTCTTGGCCCTCGGACAATGAGCAGTTCTTC
CDR3 protein: CASSSWPSDNEQFF

D gene: TRBD1
clone size: .
J gene: TRBJ1-5
V gene: TRBV7-3
CDR3 DNA: TGTGCCAGCAGCTTAAGTCTTCCCGGGACAGGGCCGAATAGCAATCAGCCCCAGCATTTT
CDR3 protein: CASSLSLPGTGPNSNQPQHF

D gene: TRBD1
clone size: many
J gene: TRBJ2-7
V gene: TRBV20-1
CDR3 DNA: TGCAGTGCAGAGGGACAGGGGCTCTACGAGCAGTACTTC
CDR3 protein: CSAEGQGLYEQYF

D gene: .
clone size: .
J gene: TRBJ1-2
V gene: TRBV6-6
CDR3 DNA: TGTGCCAGCAGTCCGACCTCGGGACGTGGCTACACCTTC
CDR3 protein: CASSPTSGRGYTF

D gene: .
clone size: many
J gene: TRBJ2-1
V gene: TRBV5-1
CDR3 DNA: TGCGCCAGTGGGTCGGGACGGAAATCCTACAATGAGCAGTTCTTC
CDR3 protein: CASGSGRKSYNEQFF

D gene: TRBD2
clone size: .
J gene: TRBJ2-1
V gene: TRBV29-1
CDR3 DNA: TGCAGCGGTTATGTAGGTAGCGGGAGTGGGAATGAGCAGTTCTTC
CDR3 protein: CSGYVGSGSGNEQFF

D gene: TRBD2
clone size: .
J gene: TRBJ2-3
V gene: TRBV28
CDR3 DNA: TGTGCCAGCAGATACTCAGCGGGAGAAACAGATACGCAGTATTTT
CDR3 protein: CASRYSAGETDTQYF

D gene: TRBD2
clone size: .
J gene: TRBJ2-3
V gene: TRBV6-2/TRBV6-3
CDR3 DNA: TGTGCCAGCCGAAAGGGCGGGAGCGCAGATACGCAGTATTTT
CDR3 protein: CASRKGGSADTQYF

D gene: .
clone size: few
J gene: TRBJ2-1
V gene: TRBV9
CDR3 DNA: TGTGCCAGCAGCGCCGATCCGGGAAGACAAGAGCAGTTCTTC
CDR3 protein: CASSADPGRQEQFF

D gene: .
clone size: many
J gene: TRBJ1-5
V gene: TRBV6-5
CDR3 DNA: TGTGCCAGCCGGGGAGGGAGGCATCAGCCCCAGCATTTT
CDR3 protein: CASRGGRHQPQHF

D gene: .
clone size: .
J gene: TRBJ2-7
V gene: TRBV6-1
CDR3 DNA: TGTGCCAGCAGTGAGGCTTTGTCTGTCTACTACGAGCAGTACTTC
CDR3 protein: CASSEALSVYYEQYF

D gene: TRBD2
clone size: .
J gene: TRBJ2-3
V gene: TRBV7-3
CDR3 DNA: TGTGCCAGCAGCCTGAAAAGCGGGAACGCAGATACGCAGTATTTT
CDR3 protein: CASSLKSGNADTQYF

D gene: .
clone size: .
J gene: TRBJ2-7
V gene: TRBV4-3
CDR3 DNA: TGCGCCAGCAGCCAACCTTTCTACGAGCAGTACTTC
CDR3 protein: CASSQPFYEQYF

D gene: TRBD1
clone size: few
J gene: TRBJ1-5
V gene: TRBV20-1
CDR3 DNA: TGCAGTGCTAGACCGACAGGGGGTAATCAGCCCCAGCATTTT
CDR3 protein: CSARPTGGNQPQHF

D gene: .
clone size: few
J gene: TRBJ1-1
V gene: TRBV18
CDR3 DNA: TGTGCCAGCTCACCAGGGTATGGGGTTGGCAGCACTGAAGCTTTCTTT
CDR3 protein: CASSPGYGVGSTEAFF

D gene: .
clone size: .
J gene: TRBJ2-5
V gene: TRBV7-3
CDR3 DNA: TGTGCCAGCAGCCCCCGTGGCGGCTCGGAGACCCAGTACTTC
CDR3 protein: CASSPRGGSETQYF

D gene: .
clone size: few
J gene: TRBJ2-3
V gene: TRBV5-1
CDR3 DNA: TGCGCCAGCAGCCCTATCCGGGCGGGCAGCAGCACAGATACGCAGTATTTT
CDR3 protein: CASSPIRAGSSTDTQYF

D gene: .
clone size: .
J gene: TRBJ1-2
V gene: TRBV9
CDR3 DNA: TGTGCCAGCAGCGAACCTCCCGGGACTGTTTATGGCTACACCTTC
CDR3 protein: CASSEPPGTVYGYTF

D gene: TRBD2
clone size: few
J gene: TRBJ2-3
V gene: TRBV12-3/TRBV12-4
CDR3 DNA: TGTGCCAGCAGTTTATGGACTAGCAGAGCAGATACGCAGTATTTT
CDR3 protein: CASSLWTSRADTQYF

D gene: TRBD2
clone size: .
J gene: TRBJ2-5
V gene: TRBV29-1
CDR3 DNA: TGCAGCGTCGAATTGGGGCGGGAGGGCCCAGAGACCCAGTACTTC
CDR3 protein: CSVELGREGPETQYF

D gene: .
clone size: many
J gene: TRBJ2-1
V gene: TRBV7-3
CDR3 DNA: TGTGCCAGCAGCCTGACTCGGGAATCCTACAATGAGCAGTTCTTC
CDR3 protein: CASSLTRESYNEQFF

D gene: .
clone size: .
J gene: TRBJ2-7
V gene: TRBV6-2/TRBV6-3
CDR3 DNA: TGTGCCAGCAGTTATAATACTGAAGGACGTATCTCCTACGAGCAGTACTTC
CDR3 protein: CASSYNTEGRISYEQYF

D gene: .
clone size: few
J gene: TRBJ2-3
V gene: TRBV12-3/TRBV12-4
CDR3 DNA: TGTGCCAGCAGCCGTTCTAGGGGACTTACGCAGTATTTT
CDR3 protein: CASSRSRGLTQYF

D gene: .
clone size: .
J gene: TRBJ2-1
V gene: TRBV20-1
CDR3 DNA: TGCTGTACCTGGACTTCGTCTGGGAGCTCCTACAATGAGCAGTTCTTC
CDR3 protein: CCTWTSSGSSYNEQFF